A single T cell receptor beta chain is shown here with its context. Germline values: CDR1 SGDLS, CDR2 YYNGEE. CDR3 size: 14 residues. V lost 4 bases and J lost 8, with 15 bases in between. These data are taken from a study of T cell responses to AZD1222 COVID-19 vaccine. As for the study in general: Pooled together were second doses at about 4 or about 12 weeks.

TCRdb keeps only in-frame clones here, not all; method: immunoSEQ multiplex PCR. The data hold about 99,000 clones, with 90% observed a single time. Sequencing was performed on peripheral blood, taken on day 0 of AZD1222 vaccination. V and J are TRBV9 and TRBJ2-2, with D tentatively TRBD2 (5 bases). The sequence came from an adult in good health. In DNA, the CDR3 is TGTGCCAGCAGCACCATTTCCGGGGAGGGGGAGCTGTTTTTT. Its translation: CASSTISGEGELFF.